This TCR beta chain was captured by sequencing in a study of blood T cell repertoires in COVID-19. Study information: In each case, the material was cDNA or gDNA derived from T cells, B-cell-depleted T cells, or PBMCs.

The assay was immunoSEQ multiplex PCR, and TCRdb's table has in-frame clones only and misses some. The repertoire holds about 23,000 clones, with about nine tenths as singletons. With V trimmed by 9 bases and J by 5 bases, 5 bases remained unmatched. CDR3 length: 13 amino acids. Per germline, CDR1 KGHDR and CDR2 SFDVKD. The V call is TRBV24-1, the J call TRBJ1-5; 8 bases are shared with TRBD1. The sequencing sample was made of peripheral blood. The receptor's source is a woman older than 75 with active or convalescent COVID-19. Here the CDR3 reads CATAKQGDQPQHF. CDR3 in DNA: TGTGCCACCGCTAAACAGGGGGATCAGCCCCAGCATTTT.